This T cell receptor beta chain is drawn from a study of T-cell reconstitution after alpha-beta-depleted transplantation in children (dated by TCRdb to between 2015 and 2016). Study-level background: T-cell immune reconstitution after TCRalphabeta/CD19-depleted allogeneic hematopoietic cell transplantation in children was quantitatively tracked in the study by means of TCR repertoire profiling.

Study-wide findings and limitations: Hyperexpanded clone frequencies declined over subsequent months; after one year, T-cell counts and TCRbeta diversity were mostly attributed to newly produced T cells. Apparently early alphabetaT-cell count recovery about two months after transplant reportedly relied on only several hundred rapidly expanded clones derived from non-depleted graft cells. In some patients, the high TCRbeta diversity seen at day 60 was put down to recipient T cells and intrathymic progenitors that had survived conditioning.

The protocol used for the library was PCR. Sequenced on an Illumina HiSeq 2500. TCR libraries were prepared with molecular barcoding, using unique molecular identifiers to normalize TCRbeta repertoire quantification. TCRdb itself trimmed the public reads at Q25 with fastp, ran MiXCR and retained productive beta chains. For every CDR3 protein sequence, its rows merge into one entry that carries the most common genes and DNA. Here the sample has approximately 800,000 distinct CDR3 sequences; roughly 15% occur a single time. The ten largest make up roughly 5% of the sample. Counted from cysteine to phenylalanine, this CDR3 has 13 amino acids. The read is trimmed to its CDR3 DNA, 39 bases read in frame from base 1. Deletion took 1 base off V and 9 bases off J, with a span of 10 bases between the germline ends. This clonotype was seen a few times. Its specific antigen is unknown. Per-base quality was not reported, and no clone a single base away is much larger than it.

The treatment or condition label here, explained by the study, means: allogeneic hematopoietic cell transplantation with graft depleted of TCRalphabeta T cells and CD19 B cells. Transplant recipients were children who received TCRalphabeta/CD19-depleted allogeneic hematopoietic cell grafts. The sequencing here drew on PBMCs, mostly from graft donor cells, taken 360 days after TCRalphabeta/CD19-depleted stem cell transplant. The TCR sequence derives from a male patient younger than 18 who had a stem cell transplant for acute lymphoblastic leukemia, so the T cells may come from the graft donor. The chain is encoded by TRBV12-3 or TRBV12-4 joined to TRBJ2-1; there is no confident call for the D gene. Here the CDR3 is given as CASSLGSPGEQFF. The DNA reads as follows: TGTGCCAGCAGTTTAGGATCCCCTGGTGAGCAGTTCTTC.